The rows below give T cell receptor beta chains drawn from one sample of a study of blood T cell repertoires in COVID-19. Assay: immunoSEQ multiplex PCR; the TCRdb copy retains only in-frame clones and omits some. Of about 20,000 clones in the sample, roughly nine tenths were seen once. The material sequenced was peripheral blood. Receptor source: a human donor in a cohort sampled during active COVID-19. Both conserved end residues are part of each CDR3. The D gene is left open where the match is weak. Some rows have no size entry. The others give once, few or many, or a class for an expanded clone.

d_gene,j_gene,v_gene,abundance,CDR3nt,CDR3aa
-,TRBJ1-5,TRBV30,-,TGTGCCTGGAAGGGGAGGGGGGCGATGGGCAATCAGCCCCAGCATTTT,CAWKGRGAMGNQPQHF
-,TRBJ2-7,TRBV2,-,TGTGCCAGCAGTGGGGGGACTTCCTCCTACGAGCAGTACTTC,CASSGGTSSYEQYF
-,TRBJ2-1,TRBV28,-,TGTGCCAGCGGGCCCCGGACAGTGTCCTACAATGAGCAGTTCTTC,CASGPRTVSYNEQFF
TRBD1,TRBJ2-7,TRBV28,-,TGTGCCAGCAGTTCAGCAGGACAGGGGTCCAACGAGCAGTACTTC,CASSSAGQGSNEQYF
TRBD2,TRBJ2-7,TRBV28,-,TGTGCCAGCAGTCGGCTAGCGGAGGCCCGCTACGAGCAGTACTTC,CASSRLAEARYEQYF
-,TRBJ2-7,TRBV27,-,TGTGCCAGCAGTTTAGGGGCAGGCGAGCAGTACTTC,CASSLGAGEQYF
TRBD1,TRBJ1-2,TRBV6-4,-,TGTGCCAGCAGTGTCAGAACCGGGACAGGGTATGGCTACACCTTC,CASSVRTGTGYGYTF
TRBD2,TRBJ2-1,TRBV9,-,TGTGCCAGCAGCCCGGGGGGGAGCGGGAGGGCCAGTGAGCAGTTCTTC,CASSPGGSGRASEQFF
TRBD1,TRBJ1-2,TRBV5-4,-,TGTGCCAGCAGCTTGGTTGGACAGGGGTATGGCTACACCTTC,CASSLVGQGYGYTF
-,TRBJ2-1,TRBV9,-,TGTGCCAGCACCTCTACGGTGGGGAGGCCCATGATCTTC,CASTSTVGRPMIF
-,TRBJ1-4,TRBV9,few,TGTGCCAGCAGCGTAGACAGGGAGGGTGAAAAACTGTTTTTT,CASSVDREGEKLFF
TRBD2,TRBJ2-7,TRBV27,-,TGTGCCAGCAGGCCGGGGACTAGCGGGGTCTCCTACGAGCAGTACTTC,CASRPGTSGVSYEQYF
-,TRBJ2-7,TRBV9,-,TGTGCCAGCAGCGTAGGAGTTCCGGGAAGCGGACTATACGAGCAGTACTTC,CASSVGVPGSGLYEQYF
TRBD1,TRBJ2-7,TRBV6-5,-,TGTGCCAGCAGTCCCCGGACAGGGCCCCACGAGCAGTACTTC,CASSPRTGPHEQYF
-,TRBJ1-1,TRBV28,-,TGTGCCAGCAGTTATAGACTGGGGAACACTGAAGCTTTCTTT,CASSYRLGNTEAFF
-,TRBJ2-7,TRBV29-1,-,TGCAGCGTGGAACGTCAGGGGCCGCCATACGAGCAGTACTTC,CSVERQGPPYEQYF
-,TRBJ2-7,TRBV9,-,TGTGCCAGCAGCGTAGGCACAGAATACGAGCAGTACTTC,CASSVGTEYEQYF
-,TRBJ2-5,TRBV10-3,-,TGTGCCATCAGTGAGTCGATGGGGCTAGGGGAGACCCAGTACTTC,CAISESMGLGETQYF
TRBD1,TRBJ2-7,TRBV7-2,-,TGTGCCAGCAGCATAGGGACAGGGCCCTACGAGCAGTACTTC,CASSIGTGPYEQYF
-,TRBJ1-2,TRBV4-1,-,TGCGCCAGCAGCCAAGAGGGAGTCGGACGTCTTGGCTACACCTTC,CASSQEGVGRLGYTF
TRBD1,TRBJ1-1,TRBV6-6,-,TGTGCCTCCCACAGGGGGCAGAGGGGGAACACTGAAGCTTTCTTT,CASHRGQRGNTEAFF
TRBD2,TRBJ2-1,TRBV27,few,TGTGCCAGCACCAGACTAGCGGGAGGGACCAGCAATGAGCAGTTCTTC,CASTRLAGGTSNEQFF
-,TRBJ2-3,TRBV13,-,TGTGCCAGCAGCAACATGCGGAGCACAGATACGCAGTATTTT,CASSNMRSTDTQYF
-,TRBJ1-1,TRBV28,-,TGTGCCAGCAGCAACCCCGGTACGGGAGCTTTCTTT,CASSNPGTGAFF
TRBD2,TRBJ2-5,TRBV3-1/TRBV3-2,-,TGTGCCAGCAGCCAAGGCCTAGCGGGAGAGACCCAGTACTTC,CASSQGLAGETQYF
TRBD1,TRBJ2-7,TRBV6-5,-,TGTGCCAGCAGTATACAGGGGCCCAGCTCCTACGAGCAGTACTTC,CASSIQGPSSYEQYF
TRBD2,TRBJ2-7,TRBV7-2,-,TGTGCCAGCAGCTTATTAGTAGCGGGAGGGGGTGAGCAGTACTTC,CASSLLVAGGGEQYF
-,TRBJ1-1,TRBV6-5,-,TGTGCCAGTGTGGGACTGGGGTATGAAGCTTTCTTT,CASVGLGYEAFF